A selection of T cell receptor beta chains follows, all from one sample in a study of blood T cell repertoires in COVID-19. Sequencing used immunoSEQ multiplex PCR; TCRdb keeps in-frame clones, though not all of them. In the table there are about 260,000 clones, 80% to 90% of which are singletons. Sample: PBMCs or T cells enriched from blood (not recorded which). These receptors all stem from a man aged 45-60 years who had been exposed to COVID-19. Both conserved end residues are part of each CDR3. The D gene is left open where the match is weak. The listing skips clone size in some rows; elsewhere it reads once, few, many or a size class.

D gene	V gene	clone size	J gene	CDR3 protein	CDR3 DNA
NA	TRBV28	NA	TRBJ1-2	CASSRAGSYGYTF	TGTGCCAGCAGCAGGGCGGGAAGCTATGGCTACACCTTC
TRBD2	TRBV5-1	NA	TRBJ2-1	CASSLMAGGFNEQFF	TGCGCCAGCAGCTTGATGGCGGGAGGGTTCAATGAGCAGTTCTTC
NA	TRBV11-2	NA	TRBJ2-7	CASSNDRLYEQYF	TGTGCCAGCAGCAACGACAGACTCTACGAGCAGTACTTC
NA	TRBV7-2	once	TRBJ1-5	CASSLEGDQPQHF	TGTGCCAGCAGCTTAGAGGGGGATCAGCCCCAGCATTTT
NA	TRBV5-1	NA	TRBJ1-2	CASSLERVGGYTF	TGCGCCAGCAGCTTGGAACGGGTTGGGGGCTACACCTTC
NA	TRBV20-1	NA	TRBJ1-2	CSASNQYYGYTF	TGCAGTGCTAGTAACCAGTACTATGGCTACACCTTC
NA	TRBV11-2	NA	TRBJ1-1	CASSLVWEGGTEAFF	TGTGCCAGCAGCTTAGTTTGGGAAGGGGGCACTGAAGCTTTCTTT
NA	TRBV24-1	many	TRBJ1-2	CATSDSTTGFHGYTF	TGTGCCACCAGTGATTCAACGACAGGTTTTCATGGCTACACCTTC
TRBD2	TRBV9	NA	TRBJ2-1	CASSSRGLAGGHEQFF	TGTGCCAGCAGCTCCAGGGGACTAGCGGGAGGTCATGAGCAGTTCTTC
NA	TRBV20-1	NA	TRBJ1-2	CSASRGVDYGYTF	TGCAGTGCTAGTCGGGGGGTCGACTATGGCTACACCTTC
TRBD1	TRBV7-3	NA	TRBJ1-1	CASTRDRGTEAFF	TGTGCCAGCACCCGGGACAGGGGCACTGAAGCTTTCTTT
NA	TRBV24-1	NA	TRBJ2-1	CATSDLRGGSSYNEQFF	TGTGCCACCAGTGATTTGAGGGGGGGCAGCTCCTACAATGAGCAGTTCTTC
NA	TRBV27	NA	TRBJ1-2	CASSLRDNYGYTF	TGTGCCAGCAGTTTAAGAGATAACTATGGCTACACCTTC
TRBD1	TRBV28	NA	TRBJ1-2	CASSRPQGDYGYTF	TGTGCCAGCAGTCGCCCACAGGGGGACTATGGCTACACCTTC
NA	TRBV7-8	few	TRBJ2-4	CASSLGKEAAQYF	TGTGCCAGCAGCTTAGGCAAGGAGGCGGCTCAGTACTTC
TRBD2	TRBV5-1	NA	TRBJ2-3	CASRNSGSITDTQYF	TGCGCCAGCAGGAATAGCGGGAGTATCACAGATACGCAGTATTTT
NA	TRBV11-2	NA	TRBJ1-2	CASSSAGAPGANYGYTF	TGTGCCAGCAGCTCTGCAGGGGCCCCTGGGGCTAACTATGGCTACACCTTC
TRBD2	TRBV9	NA	TRBJ2-3	CASSVATSLTDTQYF	TGTGCCAGCAGCGTAGCGACTAGCCTTACAGATACGCAGTATTTT
NA	TRBV6-6	NA	TRBJ1-5	CASRPQSGQPQHF	TGTGCCAGCAGGCCGCAGTCCGGGCAGCCCCAGCATTTT
TRBD1	TRBV5-1	few	TRBJ1-6	CASSWRGQINSPLHF	TGCGCCAGCAGCTGGCGGGGACAGATAAATTCACCCCTCCACTTT
TRBD1	TRBV4-2	NA	TRBJ1-6	CASSQEVGTGRLPLSSYNSPLHF	TGTGCCAGCAGCCAAGAGGTGGGGACAGGGAGACTCCCACTGAGCTCCTATAATTCACCCCTCCACTTT
NA	TRBV3-1/TRBV3-2	NA	TRBJ1-1	CASSYRSAEAFF	TGTGCCAGCAGCTACAGGTCAGCTGAAGCTTTCTTT
TRBD1	TRBV30	NA	TRBJ1-6	CAWSLGQGYGSPLHF	TGTGCCTGGAGTTTAGGACAGGGGTATGGATCACCCCTCCACTTT
NA	TRBV5-1	NA	TRBJ1-2	CASSTGIYGYTF	TGCGCCAGCAGTACAGGGATTTATGGCTACACCTTC
NA	TRBV11-2	NA	TRBJ1-2	CASSLGTANYGYTF	TGTGCCAGCAGCTTAGGGACTGCGAACTATGGCTACACCTTC
NA	TRBV6-5	NA	TRBJ1-2	CASRWTLNYGYTF	TGTGCCAGCAGGTGGACACTAAACTATGGCTACACCTTC
TRBD2	TRBV11-2	once	TRBJ2-3	CASSLSLAAGGGGGAMRYF	TGTGCCAGCAGCTTATCTCTGGCGGCAGGCGGAGGCGGGGGAGCCATGAGGTATTTT
NA	TRBV20-1	NA	TRBJ1-2	CSAPGGYTF	TGCAGTGCTCCCGGTGGCTACACCTTC
TRBD1	TRBV5-1	NA	TRBJ1-2	CASSPRGDRVYGYTF	TGCGCCAGCAGCCCGCGGGGGGACAGGGTCTATGGCTACACCTTC
NA	TRBV28	NA	TRBJ2-4	CASGRWAGAGNIQYF	TGTGCCAGCGGCCGCTGGGCAGGGGCGGGAAACATTCAGTACTTC
NA	TRBV11-3	once	TRBJ1-1	CASRSGVTEAFF	TGTGCCAGCAGGTCAGGGGTCACTGAAGCTTTCTTT
TRBD1	TRBV24-1	NA	TRBJ2-1	CATSDRGPGQRYNEQFF	TGTGCCACCAGTGACCGAGGGCCGGGACAGAGATACAATGAGCAGTTCTTC
NA	TRBV30	NA	TRBJ2-1	CAWNGKGAYNEQFF	TGTGCCTGGAATGGAAAAGGGGCCTACAATGAGCAGTTCTTC
NA	TRBV5-1	NA	TRBJ1-6	CASSLAARSPLHF	TGCGCCAGCAGCTTGGCAGCGAGATCACCCCTCCACTTT
NA	TRBV19	NA	TRBJ1-6	CASSIPTGQAPNSPLHF	TGTGCCAGTAGTATCCCTACGGGACAAGCTCCAAATTCACCCCTCCACTTT